One and the same sample provided the 2 T cell receptor beta chains below, sequenced in a study of shared clonotypes between healthy human individuals (dated by TCRdb to about 2020). The library was built by means of the immunoSEQ multiplex PCR assay. The table was pulled from immuneACCESS by TCRdb, which kept in-frame rearrangements only. Such tables lose some clones; where checked, under half of the loss comes from unresolved V genes, and the rest has no known cause. This sample gives some 1 million clones in total; 65% to 80% of them show up just once. The ten largest make up around 1.5% of the sample. Sequencing was done on a sample of memory CD4+ T cells sorted from blood. The cell subset or site label, as the study defines it: CD45RA-negative fraction. All receptors derive from a man aged 18 to 29 in good health.

This clone was picked up a small number of times. The V gene is TRBV6-5, the J gene TRBJ1-4; D gene uncertain. Germline assignment: CDR1 MNHEY and CDR2 SVGAGI. With 5 bases removed from V and 5 bases from J, the gap between germline ends came to 12 bases. The CDR3 is 14 amino acids. This CDR3 is CASSIGSVNEKLFF. CDR3 nucleotide sequence: TGTGCCAGCAGTATCGGATCCGTAAATGAAAAACTGTTTTTT.

With regard to this clone: This may be a read error, as it is one base from a much larger clone. The sample has other DNA sequences that encode this CDR3 too. This rearrangement joins TRBV5-1 to TRBJ1-1; D remains ambiguous. V was clipped by 0 bases and J by 5 bases, with 5 bases between them. Germline assignment: CDR1 SGHRS and CDR2 YFSETQ. The CDR3 totals 12 residues. The DNA of the CDR3 is TGCGCCAGCAGCTTGGAGGGAACTGAAGCTTTCTTT. Residues: CASSLEGTEAFF.